These T cell receptor beta chains were read from a single sample in a study of OX40 agonist ivuxolimab in advanced cancers. TCRdb keeps only in-frame clones here, not all; method: immunoSEQ multiplex PCR. Of about 61,000 clones listed, approximately 90% are singletons. Specimen: CD4+ or CD8+ T cells sorted from blood, collected in a trial of the OX40 agonist ivuxolimab. The receptors derive from an adult with an advanced solid tumor such as melanoma, head and neck, liver or kidney cancer. CDR3s include the opening cysteine and the closing phenylalanine or tryptophan. Each record gives: clone size, D gene, CDR3 length, J gene, V gene, CDR3 protein, CDR3 DNA. The D gene is left open where the match is weak. Not all rows give a size; the values are once, few, many and, for expanded clones, a class.

>NA|TRBD2|18|TRBJ2-1|TRBV4-1
CASSQASTGLAGDNEQFF
TGCGCCAGCAGCCAAGCAAGTACGGGACTAGCGGGGGACAATGAGCAGTTCTTC
>NA|NA|13|TRBJ2-7|TRBV6-5
CASSYSTGFEQYF
TGTGCCAGCAGTTACTCGACAGGTTTCGAGCAGTACTTC
>once|TRBD2|17|TRBJ2-1|TRBV9
CASSDSGGPGGYNEQFF
TGTGCCAGCAGCGACAGCGGGGGGCCCGGGGGGTACAATGAGCAGTTCTTC
>NA|NA|13|TRBJ2-3|TRBV6-6
CASRPHGTDTQYF
TGTGCCAGCAGACCCCATGGCACAGATACGCAGTATTTT
>NA|NA|14|TRBJ1-2|TRBV9
CASSVAGGGYGYTF
TGTGCCAGCAGCGTAGCCGGGGGTGGCTATGGCTACACCTTC
>NA|NA|12|TRBJ2-3|TRBV6-1
CATSVGTDTQYF
TGTGCCACCTCGGTGGGGACAGATACGCAGTATTTT
>NA|NA|14|TRBJ1-3|TRBV25-1
CASSEGTDGNTIYF
TGTGCCAGCAGTGAAGGGACGGATGGAAACACCATATATTTT
>NA|NA|12|TRBJ1-2|TRBV28
CASSFRRYGYTF
TGTGCCAGCAGTTTCCGTCGCTATGGCTACACCTTC
>NA|TRBD2|15|TRBJ2-1|TRBV28
CASSLTSGGWDEQFF
TGTGCCAGCAGCCTGACTAGCGGGGGATGGGATGAGCAGTTCTTC
>few|NA|11|TRBJ2-7|TRBV6-1
CASRGLYEQYF
TGTGCCAGCAGGGGCCTCTACGAGCAGTACTTC
>once|TRBD2|15|TRBJ2-1|TRBV7-9
CASSFLADPYNEQFF
TGTGCCAGCAGCTTTCTAGCGGACCCTTACAATGAGCAGTTCTTC